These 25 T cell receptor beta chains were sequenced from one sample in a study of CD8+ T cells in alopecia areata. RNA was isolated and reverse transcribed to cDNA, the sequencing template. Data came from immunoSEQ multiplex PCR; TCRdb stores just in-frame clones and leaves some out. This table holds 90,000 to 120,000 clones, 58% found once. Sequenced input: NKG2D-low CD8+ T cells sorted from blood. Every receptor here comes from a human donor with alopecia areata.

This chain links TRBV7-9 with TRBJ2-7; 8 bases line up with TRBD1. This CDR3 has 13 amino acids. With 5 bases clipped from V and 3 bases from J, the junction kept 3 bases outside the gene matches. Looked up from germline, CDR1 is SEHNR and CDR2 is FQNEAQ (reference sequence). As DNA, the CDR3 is TGTGCCAGCAGCACCGGACAGGGCTACGAGCAGTACTTC. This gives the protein CASSTGQGYEQYF.

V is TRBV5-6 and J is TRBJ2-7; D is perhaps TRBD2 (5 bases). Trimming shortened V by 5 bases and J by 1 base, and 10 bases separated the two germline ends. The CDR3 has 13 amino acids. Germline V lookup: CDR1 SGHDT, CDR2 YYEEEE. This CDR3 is CASSVGISYEQYF. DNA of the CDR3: TGTGCCAGCAGTGTCGGGATATCCTACGAGCAGTACTTC.

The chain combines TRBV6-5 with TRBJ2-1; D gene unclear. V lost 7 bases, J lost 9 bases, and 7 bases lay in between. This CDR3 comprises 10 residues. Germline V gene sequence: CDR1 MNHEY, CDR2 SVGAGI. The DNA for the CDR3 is TGTGCCAGCATGAGAAGTGAGCAGTTCTTC. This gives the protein CASMRSEQFF.

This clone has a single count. CDR3 in DNA: TGTGCCAGCAGTTTGGGGACTAGCGGGAGGGAGCAGTACTTC. Protein sequence: CASSLGTSGREQYF. The gene calls are TRBV27 and TRBJ2-7, with 15 positions matching TRBD2. V shed 3 bases and J 7 bases; nucleotides not matched to a gene: 1. CDR1 is MNHEY and CDR2 is SMNVEV in the germline V gene (reference sequence). The CDR3 totals 14 residues.

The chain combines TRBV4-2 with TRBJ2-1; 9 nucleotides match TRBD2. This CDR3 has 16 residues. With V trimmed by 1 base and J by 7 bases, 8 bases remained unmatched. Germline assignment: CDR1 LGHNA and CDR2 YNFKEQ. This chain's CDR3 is CASSQGLSGSDNEQFF. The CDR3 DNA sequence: TGTGCCAGCAGCCAAGGCCTTAGCGGGAGCGATAATGAGCAGTTCTTC.

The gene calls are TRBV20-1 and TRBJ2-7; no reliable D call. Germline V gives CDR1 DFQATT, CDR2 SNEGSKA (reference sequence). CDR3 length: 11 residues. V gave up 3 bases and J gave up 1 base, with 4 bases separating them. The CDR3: CSARESYEQYF. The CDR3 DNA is TGCAGTGCTAGGGAATCCTACGAGCAGTACTTC.

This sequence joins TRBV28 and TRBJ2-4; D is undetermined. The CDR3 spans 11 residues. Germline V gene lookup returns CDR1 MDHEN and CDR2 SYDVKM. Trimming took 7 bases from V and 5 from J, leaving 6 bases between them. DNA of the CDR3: TGTGCCAGCAAGACGGAAAACATTCAGTACTTC. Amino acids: CASKTENIQYF.

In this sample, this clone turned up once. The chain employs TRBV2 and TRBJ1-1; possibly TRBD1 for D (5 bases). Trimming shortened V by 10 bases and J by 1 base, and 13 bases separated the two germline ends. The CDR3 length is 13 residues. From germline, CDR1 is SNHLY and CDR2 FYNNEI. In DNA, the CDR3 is TGTGCCACAACGGGACGGCCGAACACTGAAGCTTTCTTT. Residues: CATTGRPNTEAFF. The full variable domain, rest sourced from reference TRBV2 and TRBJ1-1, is EPEVTQTPSHQVTQMGQEVILRCVPISNHLYFYWYRQILGQKVEFLVSFYNNEISEKSEIFDDQFSVERPDGSNFTLKIRSTKLEDSAMYFCATTGRPNTEAFFGQGTRLTVV.

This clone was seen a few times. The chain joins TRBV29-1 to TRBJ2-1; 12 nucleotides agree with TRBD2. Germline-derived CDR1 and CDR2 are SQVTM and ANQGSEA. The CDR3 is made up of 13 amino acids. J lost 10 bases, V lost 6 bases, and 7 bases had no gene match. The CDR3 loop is CSVGSGTSGEQFF. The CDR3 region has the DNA TGCAGCGTCGGATCCGGGACTAGCGGGGAGCAGTTCTTC.

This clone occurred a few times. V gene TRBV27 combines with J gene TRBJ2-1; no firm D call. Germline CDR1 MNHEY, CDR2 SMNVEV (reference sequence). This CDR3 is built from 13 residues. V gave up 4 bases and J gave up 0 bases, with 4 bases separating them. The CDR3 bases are TGTGCCAGCAGTTCAAGCTCCTACAATGAGCAGTTCTTC. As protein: CASSSSSYNEQFF.

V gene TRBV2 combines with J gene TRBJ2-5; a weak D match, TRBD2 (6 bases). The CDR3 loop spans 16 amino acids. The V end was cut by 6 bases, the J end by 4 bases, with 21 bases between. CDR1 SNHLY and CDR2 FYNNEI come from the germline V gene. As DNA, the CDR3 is TGTGCCAGCAGAGGGATGGGGAGGAGGGGACCAGAGACCCAGTACTTC. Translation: CASRGMGRRGPETQYF.

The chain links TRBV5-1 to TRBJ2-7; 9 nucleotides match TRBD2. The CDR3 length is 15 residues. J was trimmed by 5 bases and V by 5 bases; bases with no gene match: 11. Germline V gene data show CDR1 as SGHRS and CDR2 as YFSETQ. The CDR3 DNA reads TGCGCCAGCAGTCCTTTTGCGGGAGGGCCCCACGAGCAGTACTTC. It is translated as CASSPFAGGPHEQYF.

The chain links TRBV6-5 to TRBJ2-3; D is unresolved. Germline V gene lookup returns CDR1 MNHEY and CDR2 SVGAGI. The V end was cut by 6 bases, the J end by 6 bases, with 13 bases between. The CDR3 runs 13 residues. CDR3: CASSPMRWDTQYF. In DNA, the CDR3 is TGTGCCAGCAGCCCCATGAGATGGGATACGCAGTATTTT.

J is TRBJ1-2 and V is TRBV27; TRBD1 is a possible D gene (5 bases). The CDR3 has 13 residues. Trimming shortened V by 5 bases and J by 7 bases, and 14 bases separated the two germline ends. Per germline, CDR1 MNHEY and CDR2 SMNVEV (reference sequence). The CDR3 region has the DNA TGTGCCAGCAGTCCGGGACCCGGTGGTGGCTACACCTTC. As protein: CASSPGPGGGYTF.

This chain's CDR3 is CASSLRGSAYEQYF. As DNA, the CDR3 is TGTGCCAGCAGCTTACGCGGGTCTGCCTACGAGCAGTACTTC. V usage is TRBV13 and J usage is TRBJ2-7, with D possibly TRBD2 on 5 matching bases. The V and J ends lost 2 bases and 2 bases respectively, with 10 bases between them. Germline-derived CDR1 and CDR2 are PRHDT and FYEKMQ (reference sequence). CDR3 length equals 14 residues.

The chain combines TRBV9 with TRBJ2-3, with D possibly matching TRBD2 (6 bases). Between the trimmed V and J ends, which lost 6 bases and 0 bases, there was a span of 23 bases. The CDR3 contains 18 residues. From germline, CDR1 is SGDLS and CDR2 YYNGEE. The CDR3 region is CASNDAPLLADSTDTQYF. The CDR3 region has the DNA TGTGCCAGCAACGACGCACCGTTGTTAGCGGATAGCACAGATACGCAGTATTTT.

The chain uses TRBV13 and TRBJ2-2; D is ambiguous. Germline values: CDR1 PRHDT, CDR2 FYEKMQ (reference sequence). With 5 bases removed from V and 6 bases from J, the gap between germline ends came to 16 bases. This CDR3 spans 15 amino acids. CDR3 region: CASSALGPSSGELFF. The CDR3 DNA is TGTGCCAGCAGCGCCCTTGGGCCATCCTCCGGGGAGCTGTTTTTT.

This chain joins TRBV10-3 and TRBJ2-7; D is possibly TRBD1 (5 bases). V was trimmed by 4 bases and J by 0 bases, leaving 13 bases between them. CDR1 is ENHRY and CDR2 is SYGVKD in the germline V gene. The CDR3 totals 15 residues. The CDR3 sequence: CAISGDGALSYEQYF. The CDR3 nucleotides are TGTGCCATCAGTGGGGATGGGGCCCTCTCCTACGAGCAGTACTTC.

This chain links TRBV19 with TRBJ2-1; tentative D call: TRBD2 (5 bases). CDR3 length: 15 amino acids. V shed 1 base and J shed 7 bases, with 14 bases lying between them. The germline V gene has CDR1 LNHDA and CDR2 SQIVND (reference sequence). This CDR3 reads CASSIARGRGNEQFF. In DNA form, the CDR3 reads TGTGCCAGTAGTATAGCTAGAGGGAGAGGAAATGAGCAGTTCTTC. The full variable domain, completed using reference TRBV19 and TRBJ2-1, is DGGITQSPKYLFRKEGQNVTLSCEQNLNHDAMYWYRQDPGQGLRLIYYSQIVNDFQKGDIAEGYSVSREKKESFPLTVTSAQKNPTAFYLCASSIARGRGNEQFFGPGTRLTVL.

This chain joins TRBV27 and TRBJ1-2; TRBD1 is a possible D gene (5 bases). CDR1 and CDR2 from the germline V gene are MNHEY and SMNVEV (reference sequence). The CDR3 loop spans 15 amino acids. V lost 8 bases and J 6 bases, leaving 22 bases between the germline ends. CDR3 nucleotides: TGTGCCAGCGGATCCGGGACGGCAAATTCTGATGGCTACACCTTC. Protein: CASGSGTANSDGYTF.

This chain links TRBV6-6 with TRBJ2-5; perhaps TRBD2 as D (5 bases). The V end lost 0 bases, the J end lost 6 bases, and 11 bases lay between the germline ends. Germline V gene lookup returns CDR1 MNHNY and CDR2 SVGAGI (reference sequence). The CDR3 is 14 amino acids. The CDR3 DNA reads TGTGCCAGCAGTTACTCGAATCGGGATAAGACCCAGTACTTC. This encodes CASSYSNRDKTQYF.

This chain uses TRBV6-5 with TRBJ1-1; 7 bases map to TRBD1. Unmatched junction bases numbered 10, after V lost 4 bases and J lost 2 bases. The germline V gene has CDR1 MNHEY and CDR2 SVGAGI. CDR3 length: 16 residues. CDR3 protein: CASSSYTGDSNTEAFF. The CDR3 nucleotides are TGTGCCAGCAGTTCCTATACAGGGGACAGTAACACTGAAGCTTTCTTT.

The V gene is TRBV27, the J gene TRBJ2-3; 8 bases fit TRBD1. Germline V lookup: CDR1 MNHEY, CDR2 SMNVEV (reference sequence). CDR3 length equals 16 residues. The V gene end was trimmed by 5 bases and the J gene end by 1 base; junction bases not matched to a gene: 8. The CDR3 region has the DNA TGTGCCAGCAGTCCCTGGACAGGGAGACGCACAGATACGCAGTATTTT. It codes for CASSPWTGRRTDTQYF.

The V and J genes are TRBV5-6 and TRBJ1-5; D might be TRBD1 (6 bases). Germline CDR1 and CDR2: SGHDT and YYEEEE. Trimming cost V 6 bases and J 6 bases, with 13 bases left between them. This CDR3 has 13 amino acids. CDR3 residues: CASNQGGGQPQHF. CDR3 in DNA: TGTGCCAGCAACCAGGGAGGGGGTCAGCCCCAGCATTTT.

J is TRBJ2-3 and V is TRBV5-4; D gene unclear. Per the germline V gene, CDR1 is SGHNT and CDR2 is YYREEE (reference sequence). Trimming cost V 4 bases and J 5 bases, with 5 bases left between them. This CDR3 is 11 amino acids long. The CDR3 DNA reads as TGTGCCAGCAGCCCGGGAGATACGCAGTATTTT. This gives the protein CASSPGDTQYF.